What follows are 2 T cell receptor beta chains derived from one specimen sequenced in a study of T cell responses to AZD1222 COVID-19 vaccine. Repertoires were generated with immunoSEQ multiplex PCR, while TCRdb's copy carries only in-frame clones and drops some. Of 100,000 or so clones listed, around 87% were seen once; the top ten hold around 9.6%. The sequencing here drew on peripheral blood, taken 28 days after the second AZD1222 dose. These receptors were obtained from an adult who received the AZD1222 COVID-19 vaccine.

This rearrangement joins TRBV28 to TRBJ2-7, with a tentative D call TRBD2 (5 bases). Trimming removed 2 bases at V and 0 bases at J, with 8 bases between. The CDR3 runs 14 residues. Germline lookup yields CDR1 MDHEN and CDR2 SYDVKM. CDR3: CASSLPGNSYEQYF. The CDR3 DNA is TGTGCCAGCAGTTTACCGGGGAACTCCTACGAGCAGTACTTC.

In nucleotides, the CDR3 is TGTGCCAGCAGCCACGACCCGGGTGCCATTTCGAACACTGAAGCTTTCTTT. Protein sequence: CASSHDPGAISNTEAFF. This chain links TRBV3-1 (or the pseudogene TRBV3-2) with TRBJ1-1; no clear D gene. Germline CDR1 and CDR2: LGHDT and YNNKEL (reference sequence). The CDR3 covers 17 residues. Trimming took 3 bases from V and 1 from J, leaving 18 bases between them.